Listed below are T cell receptor beta chains from one sample, sequenced in a study of blood T cell repertoires in COVID-19. Here immunoSEQ multiplex PCR was the method, and the copy in TCRdb shows in-frame clones only, minus some. The data show about 220,000 clones, 86% seen once. Input material: peripheral blood. The receptor source for this set is a woman aged 45-65 years with COVID-19, enrolled during active disease. The CDR3 runs from the conserved cysteine through the conserved F or W. The D gene is left open where the match is weak. Not all rows give a size; the values are once, few, many and, for expanded clones, a class.

V,D,size,J,CDR3,DNA
TRBV7-3,TRBD2,.,TRBJ2-3,CASSSGGGATDTQYF,TGTGCCAGCAGCTCCGGCGGGGGGGCCACAGATACGCAGTATTTT
TRBV19,.,.,TRBJ1-2,CASSHGDGYTF,TGTGCCAGTAGTCATGGAGACGGCTACACCTTC
TRBV25-1,.,few,TRBJ2-7,CASSLGAYEQYF,TGTGCCAGCAGTTTAGGGGCCTACGAGCAGTACTTC
TRBV30,.,once,TRBJ2-6,CASRGYGANVLTF,TGTGCCTCCCGAGGATATGGGGCCAACGTCCTGACTTTC
TRBV6-5,.,once,TRBJ2-3,CAVQPVRVADTQYF,TGTGCCGTCCAACCCGTCAGGGTGGCAGATACGCAGTATTTT
TRBV6-5,.,.,TRBJ2-2,CASPGLTGELFF,TGTGCCAGCCCTGGACTAACCGGGGAGCTGTTTTTT
TRBV30,.,.,TRBJ2-1,CAWSATVGEQFF,TGTGCCTGGAGTGCAACAGTAGGTGAGCAGTTCTTC
TRBV6-1,.,.,TRBJ1-1,CASSDRVNTEAFF,TGTGCCAGCAGTGACAGGGTAAACACTGAAGCTTTCTTT
TRBV2,.,.,TRBJ1-2,CASIRSDGGYGYTF,TGTGCCAGCATTCGCTCTGACGGGGGCTATGGCTACACCTTC
TRBV11-3,TRBD1,.,TRBJ1-1,CASSLRGLGEAFF,TGTGCCAGCAGTCTCAGGGGGCTAGGCGAAGCTTTCTTT
TRBV5-1,TRBD2,.,TRBJ2-1,CASSRLAGRSYNEQFF,TGCGCCAGCAGCAGACTAGCGGGCCGCTCCTACAATGAGCAGTTCTTC
TRBV6-6,TRBD2,.,TRBJ2-5,CASSLTGTSGVSRGEAQYF,TGTGCCAGCAGTCTAACCGGGACTAGCGGGGTCTCCAGGGGAGAGGCCCAGTACTTC
TRBV10-1,TRBD2,many,TRBJ2-3,CASTLGLAGAGRGDTQYF,TGCGCCAGCACCCTAGGACTAGCGGGGGCCGGGAGGGGAGATACGCAGTATTTT
TRBV11-3,.,.,TRBJ2-6,CASSVRLSGANVLTF,TGTGCCAGCAGCGTCAGACTTTCTGGGGCCAACGTCCTGACTTTC
TRBV5-1,.,.,TRBJ2-3,CASSLARSDTQYF,TGCGCCAGCAGCTTGGCCCGGTCGGATACGCAGTATTTT
TRBV6-2/TRBV6-3,.,.,TRBJ1-2,CASSSPYNANYGYTF,TGTGCCAGCAGTTCCCCTTATAATGCTAACTATGGCTACACCTTC